This TCR beta chain was identified in a study of T cell repertoires in cytomegalovirus infection. Study-level background: TCR beta signatures that were public indicated CMV infection and matching HLA type.

This clonotype was recorded many times. What it binds is unknown. In TCRdb, the reads were re-called with MiXCR into one record per CDR3 protein. Seen here are over 100,000 distinct CDR3 sequences, about 9.5% observed once, and the top ten hold around 33%. Overall study results and limits: Public TCR beta family frequency separated CMV-and-HLA carriers, including in an independent cohort. HLA-C-restricted TCR beta clonotypes specific for CMV led the ex vivo response.

Trimming shortened V by 1 base and J by 3 bases, and 16 bases separated the two germline ends. The germline V gene has CDR1 SGHAT and CDR2 FQNNGV. The CDR3 has 17 residues. The chain couples TRBV11-2 to TRBJ2-1; perhaps TRBD2 as D (6 bases). The sequenced sample consisted of PBMCs, sequenced either directly or after in vitro stimulation (not recorded which). The TCR originated in a human donor in good health (CMV status not recorded). Some clones in this sample may be carry-over from other donors' samples. CDR3 nucleotides: TGTGCCAGCAGCTTAGTTCGACCGTGGGACTTCTACAATGAGCAGTTCTTC. Protein product: CASSLVRPWDFYNEQFF.